This entry lists 21 T cell receptor beta chains sequenced from one sample in a study of shared clonotypes between healthy human individuals. As defined, naive CD8 cells were CD45RO-negative and positively selected for CCR7, with terminally differentiated effector memory CD45RA+ cells excluded. Sequencing was performed with immunoSEQ multiplex PCR; in TCRdb, only in-frame clones are kept and a portion is missing. The sample records around 2,100,000 clones, about 94% being singletons. Sequenced input: naive CD8+ T cells sorted from blood. Receptor source: a man younger than 35 in good health.

Note on this clone: This sample also contains other DNA sequences that code for the same CDR3. The genes are TRBV5-1 and TRBJ2-7; D is unresolved. The CDR3 extends over 13 amino acids. Germline-derived CDR1 and CDR2 are SGHRS and YFSETQ. Between the trimmed V and J ends, which lost 2 bases and 0 bases, there was a span of 6 bases. The CDR3 DNA sequence: TGCGCCAGCAGCTTAGACACCTCCTACGAGCAGTACTTC. Residues: CASSLDTSYEQYF.

This chain connects TRBV9 to TRBJ2-3; 9 positions match TRBD2. The germline V gene encodes CDR1 SGDLS and CDR2 YYNGEE. The CDR3 spans 15 residues. J gave up 2 bases and V 6 bases, and 7 bases lay outside the gene matches. CDR3 protein: CASNIAGAPTDTQYF. CDR3 sequence (DNA): TGTGCCAGCAATATAGCGGGGGCCCCCACAGATACGCAGTATTTT.

With respect to this clone: The junction departs from the called germline gene at one end, perhaps through a read error. The rearrangement links TRBV7-7 to TRBJ1-1; D call uncertain. The CDR3 has 13 amino acids. CDR1 and CDR2 from the germline V gene are SSHAT and FNYEAQ (reference sequence). The CDR3 here is CASSLNRGTEAFF. DNA for the CDR3: TGTGCTAGCAGCTTAAACCGCGGCACTGAAGCTTTCTTT.

This chain uses TRBV5-1 with TRBJ1-5; D is perhaps TRBD1 (5 bases). Germline CDR1 reads SGHRS; CDR2 reads YFSETQ. Trimming took off 5 bases at V and 2 bases at J, with 26 bases between the two ends. This CDR3 has 19 residues. CDR3 DNA: TGCGCCAGCAGTCCAGTTTGGTGGTCCCTGGGACGGGGCAATCAGCCCCAGCATTTT. Its translation: CASSPVWWSLGRGNQPQHF.

For this clone: This specimen includes other DNA sequences encoding the same CDR3. The rearrangement links TRBV7-9 to TRBJ2-7; D is unclear. Germline V CDR1 and CDR2: SEHNR, FQNEAQ (reference sequence). With 4 bases removed from V and 0 bases from J, the gap between germline ends came to 7 bases. CDR3 length equals 13 residues. The CDR3 loop is CASSSRGSYEQYF. Written as DNA, the CDR3 is TGTGCCAGCAGCTCCCGTGGCTCCTACGAGCAGTACTTC.

The chain carries TRBV27 and TRBJ2-7; possible D gene TRBD1, 6 bases. The CDR3 has 14 amino acids. The germline V gene has CDR1 MNHEY and CDR2 SMNVEV (reference sequence). V lost 5 bases, J lost 2 bases, and 13 bases lay in between. Here the CDR3 DNA reads TGTGCCAGCAGTCCCCGACAGGTTCCCTACGAGCAGTACTTC. Translating it yields CASSPRQVPYEQYF.

The CDR3: CASSPSDQVNRGQYF. The CDR3 region has the DNA TGTGCCAGCAGTCCATCTGACCAGGTCAACCGTGGGCAGTACTTC. V gene TRBV7-8 combines with J gene TRBJ2-7; D is ambiguous. Trimming took 6 bases from V and 9 from J, leaving 24 bases between them. The CDR3 runs to 15 residues. Germline CDR1 is SGHVS and CDR2 is FQNEAQ.

The chain uses TRBV6-5 and TRBJ2-2; possibly TRBD1 for D (6 bases). CDR3 size: 15 residues. Trimming removed 11 bases at V and 4 bases at J, with 20 bases between. Germline values: CDR1 MNHEY, CDR2 SVGAGI. CDR3 region: CASAQGQIGTGELFF. DNA of the CDR3: TGTGCCTCCGCCCAAGGACAGATAGGCACCGGGGAGCTGTTTTTT.

The genes are TRBV4-1 and TRBJ2-1, with a weak D call TRBD2 (6 bases). Germline lookup yields CDR1 MGHRA and CDR2 YSYEKL. CDR3 length: 14 residues. V lost 1 base and J lost 7, with 11 bases in between. For the CDR3, the DNA is TGCGCCAGCAGCCAAGTATGGGGGGTAAATGAGCAGTTCTTC. It yields the protein CASSQVWGVNEQFF.

The chain links TRBV11-2 to TRBJ2-7; 8 nucleotides match TRBD1. Germline CDR1 SGHAT, CDR2 FQNNGV. The CDR3 is made up of 13 amino acids. With V trimmed by 7 bases and J by 5 bases, 7 bases remained unmatched. CDR3: CASKIAGGNEQYF. CDR3 DNA: TGTGCCAGCAAAATCGCAGGGGGCAACGAGCAGTACTTC. Filled out from reference TRBV11-2 and TRBJ2-7, the complete variable domain reads EAGVAQSPRYKIIEKRQSVAFWCNPISGHATLYWYQQILGQGPKLLIQFQNNGVVDDSQLPKDRFSAERLKGVDSTLKIQPAKLEDSAVYLCASKIAGGNEQYFGPGTRLTVT.

Comment on this clone: The same CDR3 also results from other DNA sequences found in this sample. The J gene is TRBJ2-2, the V gene TRBV6-5; perhaps D is TRBD1 or TRBD2 (5 bases each). Germline lookup yields CDR1 MNHEY and CDR2 SVGAGI. CDR3 length: 15 residues. V lost 4 bases to trimming and J lost 1 base, with 10 bases between them. The CDR3 nucleotides read TGTGCCAGCAGTTCTGGGACGGAGAACACCGGGGAGCTGTTTTTT. Its protein product is CASSSGTENTGELFF.

As to this clone: An end of the junction does not agree with germline; a read error may underlie this. The chain has TRBV13 and TRBJ2-1; perhaps TRBD1 as D (6 bases). The CDR3 extends over 15 amino acids. CDR1 and CDR2 (germline): PRHDT, FYEKMQ (reference sequence). This CDR3 reads CASSLGGISYNEQFF. CDR3 sequence (DNA): TGTGCCAGCAGCCTAGGGGGAATCTCCTACAATGAGCAGTTCTTC.

The CDR3 is CASSEYGMNTEAFF. The CDR3 DNA reads as TGTGCCAGCAGTGAATACGGTATGAACACTGAAGCTTTCTTT. V usage is TRBV2 and J usage is TRBJ1-1; D remains unclear. Trimming shortened V by 2 bases and J by 0 bases, and 7 bases separated the two germline ends. The CDR3 is 14 residues long. Germline V gives CDR1 SNHLY, CDR2 FYNNEI.

The genes are TRBV11-2 and TRBJ2-1; 13 positions match TRBD2. Looked up from germline, CDR1 is SGHAT and CDR2 is FQNNGV. V lost 5 bases to trimming and J lost 4 bases; unmatched junction nucleotides: 8. The CDR3 has 17 amino acids. Here the CDR3 reads CASSPSLAGGPYNEQFF. The CDR3 region has the DNA TGTGCCAGCAGCCCTTCACTAGCGGGAGGGCCGTACAATGAGCAGTTCTTC.

CDR3 loop: CASSYSIGKTGELFF. CDR3 in DNA: TGTGCCAGCAGTTACTCGATAGGGAAAACCGGGGAGCTGTTTTTT. The V gene is TRBV6-5, the J gene TRBJ2-2; D call uncertain. The germline gives CDR1 MNHEY, CDR2 SVGAGI. Trimming stripped 0 bases from V and 5 bases from J, with 10 bases between. CDR3 length: 15 residues.

This chain uses TRBV11-2 with TRBJ2-6; no firm D call. In germline, CDR1 is SGHAT, CDR2 FQNNGV. CDR3 length: 15 amino acids. Trimming took 4 bases from V and 0 from J, leaving 7 bases between them. The CDR3 loop reads CASSSAASGANVLTF. The CDR3 DNA sequence: TGTGCCAGCAGCTCTGCAGCCTCTGGGGCCAACGTCCTGACTTTC. Variable domain in full (rest from reference TRBV11-2 and TRBJ2-6): EAGVAQSPRYKIIEKRQSVAFWCNPISGHATLYWYQQILGQGPKLLIQFQNNGVVDDSQLPKDRFSAERLKGVDSTLKIQPAKLEDSAVYLCASSSAASGANVLTFGAGSRLTVL.

This chain connects TRBV9 to TRBJ2-1; 7 positions agree with TRBD2. V lost 0 bases and J lost 6; bases outside the gene matches: 6. In germline, CDR1 is SGDLS, CDR2 YYNGEE. The CDR3 totals 15 residues. CDR3 DNA sequence: TGTGCCAGCAGCGTAGATGGCGGGAGTGGCAATGAGCAGTTCTTC. It codes for CASSVDGGSGNEQFF.

V usage is TRBV5-4 and J usage is TRBJ2-7; D might be TRBD1 or TRBD2, each matching 5 bases. From germline, CDR1 is SGHNT and CDR2 YYREEE (reference sequence). The CDR3 sequence is 14 residues long. Trimming removed 4 bases at V and 11 bases at J, with 22 bases between. The CDR3 DNA sequence: TGTGCCAGCAGCCAAGATAGGGACGCTTCCTCCGAGTACTTC. Encoded protein: CASSQDRDASSEYF.

The CDR3 sequence: CASSLQISYEQYF. CDR3 coding DNA: TGTGCCAGCAGCTTACAGATCTCCTACGAGCAGTACTTC. V and J are TRBV7-8 and TRBJ2-7; D not certain. The germline gives CDR1 SGHVS, CDR2 FQNEAQ. Between the trimmed V and J ends, which lost 2 bases and 0 bases, there was a span of 5 bases. The CDR3 covers 13 residues.

V and J are TRBV30 and TRBJ2-1; D unresolved. Trimming shortened V by 3 bases and J by 4 bases, and 13 bases separated the two germline ends. Per the germline V gene, CDR1 is GTSNPN and CDR2 is SVGIG (reference sequence). The CDR3 length is 14 residues. This CDR3 reads CAWSHNLLYNEQFF. The DNA for the CDR3 is TGTGCCTGGAGCCACAATCTTCTTTACAATGAGCAGTTCTTC.

The chain joins TRBV9 to TRBJ2-7, with D maybe TRBD2 (6 bases). The CDR3 contains 13 residues. V was cut by 3 bases and J by 6 bases, with 13 bases left in between. Germline CDR1 SGDLS, CDR2 YYNGEE. CDR3 region: CASSALRGGEQYF. In nucleotides, the CDR3 is TGTGCCAGCAGCGCTTTACGGGGAGGCGAGCAGTACTTC.